These 8 T cell receptor beta chains came from one sample sequenced in a study of identifying expanded T cells in peripheral blood. Profiling relied on immunoSEQ multiplex PCR, and the TCRdb table lists in-frame clones only, not all of them. The table records 120,000 or so clones, 75% to 90% of them present only once. The specimen was blood. Receptors originate from a person between 18 and 75 years old in good health.

The chain carries TRBV2 and TRBJ1-3, with D unresolved. V was pared by 4 bases and J by 4 bases, with 11 bases between. The CDR3 runs 14 residues. Germline CDR1 is SNHLY and CDR2 is FYNNEI. Written as DNA, the CDR3 is TGTGCCAGCAGTGGTCCCTCCTCAGGAAACACCATATATTTT. This translates into CASSGPSSGNTIYF.

This chain uses TRBV6-1 with TRBJ1-4; no definite D call. This CDR3 is 11 amino acids long. Trimming stripped 4 bases from V and 7 bases from J, with 4 bases between. Germline CDR1 is MNHNS and CDR2 is SASEGT. The chain's CDR3 is CASSAIEKLFF. The CDR3 bases are TGTGCCAGCAGTGCGATTGAAAAACTGTTTTTT.

DNA for the CDR3: TGTGCCAGCAGGAACAGGGGGCGGAACGGGGAGCTGTTTTTT. Translated, it gives CASRNRGRNGELFF. The chain joins TRBV7-6 to TRBJ2-2; 9 bases are a match to TRBD1. The CDR3 loop spans 14 amino acids. The V gene's germline CDR1 is SGHVS and CDR2 FNYEAQ. The V and J ends lost 6 bases and 7 bases, in that order; junction bases with no gene match: 6.

The genes are TRBV18 and TRBJ2-1; D gene unclear. The V gene's germline CDR1 is KGHSH and CDR2 LQKENI. This CDR3 is built from 13 residues. V gave up 6 bases and J gave up 4 bases, with 10 bases separating them. CDR3 sequence reads: CASSPFRYNEQFF. In nucleotides, the CDR3 is TGTGCCAGCTCCCCCTTCCGGTACAATGAGCAGTTCTTC.

The rearrangement uses TRBV6-5 and TRBJ1-2; maybe TRBD1 (5 bases). The CDR3 runs to 14 residues. The V end lost 5 bases, the J end lost 5 bases, and 15 bases lay between the germline ends. The germline CDR1 and CDR2 sequences are MNHEY and SVGAGI. The CDR3 sequence: CASSLLDRGYGYTF. CDR3 DNA: TGTGCCAGCAGTCTCTTAGACAGAGGATATGGCTACACCTTC.

The chain uses TRBV11-2 and TRBJ2-4; D is uncertain. V lost 0 bases to trimming and J lost 0 bases, with 9 bases between them. Germline V gene lookup returns CDR1 SGHAT and CDR2 FQNNGV. This CDR3 has 16 amino acids. The CDR3 region is CASSLDVRLAKNIQYF. CDR3 DNA: TGTGCCAGCAGCTTAGACGTTCGGCTAGCCAAAAACATTCAGTACTTC.

The chain has TRBV19 and TRBJ2-6; D remains ambiguous. The V end was cut by 4 bases, the J end by 0 bases, with 1 base between. The CDR3 runs 13 residues. Looked up from germline, CDR1 is LNHDA and CDR2 is SQIVND (reference sequence). This CDR3 reads CASSNSGANVLTF. CDR3 DNA: TGTGCCAGTAGTAACTCTGGGGCCAACGTCCTGACTTTC.

Only a few counts were recorded for this clone. The junction shows a germline mismatch at one end, possibly a read error. The chain has TRBV5-1 and TRBJ2-3, with D perhaps matching TRBD2 (6 bases). This CDR3 is 16 amino acids long. The germline V gene has CDR1 SGHRS and CDR2 YFSETQ. Here the CDR3 DNA reads TGCGCCAGCACCTTGATGGGAGGCCGTAGCACAGATACGCAGTATTTT. Amino acids: CASTLMGGRSTDTQYF.